The 28 T cell receptor beta chains below come from one sample, sequenced in a study of B cell selection in AIRE deficiency. The protocol was immunoSEQ multiplex PCR, while the TCRdb copy is restricted to in-frame clones and leaves out a portion. The table includes about 23,000 clones, roughly 98% detected once. CD4+CD127+ cells were sorted as the conventional CD4 T cells. Sequenced sample: conventional CD4+ T cells sorted from PBMCs. All receptors derive from a human donor with AIRE deficiency.

J is TRBJ1-3 and V is TRBV19, with no clear D. The CDR3 spans 14 residues. The germline V gene encodes CDR1 LNHDA and CDR2 SQIVND (reference sequence). V lost 5 bases and J lost 4, with 12 bases in between. In nucleotides, the CDR3 is TGTGCCAGTAGTGAATGGGTGCACGGAAACACCATATATTTT. It codes for CASSEWVHGNTIYF. The full variable domain, completed using reference TRBV19 and TRBJ1-3, is DGGITQSPKYLFRKEGQNVTLSCEQNLNHDAMYWYRQDPGQGLRLIYYSQIVNDFQKGDIAEGYSVSREKKESFPLTVTSAQKNPTAFYLCASSEWVHGNTIYFGEGSWLTVV.

The CDR3 nucleotides are TGTGCCAGCAGTTCAACGTTGGCACAGGGGCGAGACAATCAGCCCCAGCATTTT. Residues: CASSSTLAQGRDNQPQHF. The chain links TRBV27 to TRBJ1-5; 7 bases line up with TRBD1. CDR3 length equals 18 residues. The J segment lost 3 bases and the V segment lost 4 bases, leaving 15 bases of the junction unmatched. Germline assignment: CDR1 MNHEY and CDR2 SMNVEV (reference sequence).

V and J are TRBV28 and TRBJ2-5; 7 bases agree with TRBD1. The germline CDR1 and CDR2 sequences are MDHEN and SYDVKM. The CDR3 has 14 amino acids. Trimming took 5 bases from V and 4 from J; bases not matched to a gene: 7. CDR3 DNA sequence: TGTGCCAGCAGTGCGACAGGGATTGGAGAGACCCAGTACTTC. Its protein is CASSATGIGETQYF.

This chain links TRBV4-3 with TRBJ2-1; D possibly matches TRBD1 or TRBD2 (6 bases each). The CDR3 has 18 residues. V was cut by 4 bases and J by 0 bases, with 19 bases left in between. Germline lookup yields CDR1 LGHNA and CDR2 YSLEER. The CDR3 reads CASSRGVQGSSSYNEQFF. CDR3 in DNA: TGCGCCAGCAGCCGGGGGGTTCAGGGGAGTAGCTCCTACAATGAGCAGTTCTTC.

The chain recombines TRBV4-2 with TRBJ1-1; the D is unclear. Trimming stripped 0 bases from V and 0 bases from J, with 5 bases between. The CDR3 is 14 residues long. Per the germline V gene, CDR1 is LGHNA and CDR2 is YNFKEQ. CDR3 protein: CASSQDTLNTEAFF. The CDR3 DNA sequence: TGTGCCAGCAGCCAAGACACTTTGAACACTGAAGCTTTCTTT.

The chain has TRBV27 and TRBJ1-2; 8 nucleotides match TRBD1. This CDR3 is 16 amino acids long. V lost 5 bases and J lost 4; bases outside the gene matches: 12. Germline CDR1 and CDR2: MNHEY and SMNVEV (reference sequence). The CDR3 here is CASSRSRGQWGYGYTF. CDR3 bases: TGTGCCAGCAGTCGCTCCAGGGGGCAGTGGGGCTATGGCTACACCTTC.

The chain links TRBV4-1 to TRBJ2-7, with 9 positions matching TRBD2. V was clipped by 0 bases and J by 10 bases; unmatched bases: 7. Germline V CDR1 and CDR2: MGHRA, YSYEKL. This CDR3 has 14 amino acids. The CDR3 protein is CASSQESLAGLQYF. The DNA of the CDR3 is TGCGCCAGCAGCCAAGAAAGTCTAGCGGGATTACAGTACTTC.

The rearrangement links TRBV19 to TRBJ1-1, with D perhaps matching TRBD1 (5 bases). The CDR3 consists of 13 residues. V lost 5 bases to trimming and J lost 0 bases, with 7 bases between them. Germline V gene lookup returns CDR1 LNHDA and CDR2 SQIVND (reference sequence). The CDR3 region has the DNA TGTGCCAGTAGTGGGGGACTGAACACTGAAGCTTTCTTT. Translation gives CASSGGLNTEAFF.

The chain is built from TRBV18 and TRBJ2-7; tentatively, D is TRBD1 (7 bases). This CDR3 has 13 amino acids. Germline V gene data show CDR1 as KGHSH and CDR2 as LQKENI. Trimming shortened V by 3 bases and J by 7 bases, and 13 bases separated the two germline ends. Written as DNA, the CDR3 is TGTGCCAGCTCACCCGGACAGGCGGGAGAGCAGTACTTC. This codes for CASSPGQAGEQYF. The entire variable domain, with the rest obtained from reference TRBV18 and TRBJ2-7, is as follows: NAGVMQNPRHLVRRRGQEARLRCSPMKGHSHVYWYRQLPEEGLKFMVYLQKENIIDESGMPKERFSAEFPKEGPSILRIQQVVRGDSAAYFCASSPGQAGEQYFGPGTRLTVT.

The chain links TRBV11-2 to TRBJ2-5, with 8 bases matching TRBD2. The CDR3 totals 18 residues. Trimming took 5 bases from V and 3 from J; bases not matched to a gene: 17. In germline, CDR1 is SGHAT, CDR2 FQNNGV. DNA of the CDR3: TGTGCCAGCAGCCCACGTACACTAGCGGCCCCTTTGGAAGAGACCCAGTACTTC. Encoded protein: CASSPRTLAAPLEETQYF.

This sequence joins TRBV30 and TRBJ1-2; D ambiguous. Germline assignment: CDR1 GTSNPN and CDR2 SVGIG (reference sequence). The CDR3 totals 15 residues. V was shortened by 0 bases and J by 6 bases, with 17 bases between the two germline ends. This CDR3 is CAWSVRFGQEDGYTF. The CDR3 DNA reads as TGTGCCTGGAGTGTACGCTTCGGGCAGGAGGATGGCTACACCTTC.

The chain joins TRBV7-8 to TRBJ2-7, with 8 bases that match TRBD2. The germline V gene encodes CDR1 SGHVS and CDR2 FQNEAQ. Trimming took 3 bases from V and 4 from J; bases not matched to a gene: 8. The CDR3 covers 15 residues. CDR3 sequence: CASSLTGTSKYEQYF. CDR3 sequence (DNA): TGTGCCAGCAGCTTGACCGGGACTAGTAAGTACGAGCAGTACTTC. Full variable domain (outside the CDR3, taken from reference TRBV7-8 and TRBJ2-7): GAGVSQSPRYKVAKRGQDVALRCDPISGHVSLFWYQQALGQGPEFLTYFQNEAQLDKSGLPSDRFFAERPEGSVSTLKIQRTQQEDSAVYLCASSLTGTSKYEQYFGPGTRLTVT.

The rearrangement joins TRBV6-5 to TRBJ2-2, with TRBD1 as a possible D gene (7 bases). This CDR3 has 13 amino acids. The germline V gene has CDR1 MNHEY and CDR2 SVGAGI. V dropped 6 bases and J dropped 4 bases, with 9 bases sitting between them. CDR3 sequence (DNA): TGTGCCAGCAGCAGGGGGGTCACCGGGGAGCTGTTTTTT. This gives the protein CASSRGVTGELFF.

CDR3 DNA sequence: TGTGCCAGCAGCTTGGAAGAGGGTCGAAACGAGCAGTACTTC. Protein: CASSLEEGRNEQYF. V is TRBV5-4 and J is TRBJ2-7, with D possibly being TRBD2 (5 bases). Per germline, CDR1 SGHNT and CDR2 YYREEE (reference sequence). This CDR3 region has 14 residues. The V gene lost 0 bases and the J gene lost 5 bases, with 12 bases spanning the gap.

The gene calls are TRBV6-5 and TRBJ2-1; TRBD2 might be the D (7 bases). The V end lost 6 bases, the J end lost 9 bases, and 18 bases lay between the germline ends. The germline gives CDR1 MNHEY, CDR2 SVGAGI. The CDR3 contains 14 residues. In DNA form, the CDR3 reads TGTGCCAGCAGCTACCTAGGGGGGGCGAGTGAGCAGTTCTTC. Translating gives CASSYLGGASEQFF.

V is TRBV5-8 and J is TRBJ1-1; D is unresolved. V shed 5 bases and J shed 1 base, with 9 bases lying between them. The CDR3 totals 13 residues. From germline, CDR1 is SGHTS and CDR2 YDEGEE. The CDR3 DNA follows: TGTGCCAGCAGTTTCCTCGCGAACACTGAAGCTTTCTTT. Protein sequence: CASSFLANTEAFF. Full variable domain (missing parts from reference TRBV5-8 and TRBJ1-1): EAGVTQSPTHLIKTRGQQATLRCSPISGHTSVYWYQQALGLGLQFLLWYDEGEERNRGNFPPRFSGRQFPNYSSELNVNALELEDSALYLCASSFLANTEAFFGQGTRLTVV.

V gene TRBV5-1 combines with J gene TRBJ2-1; 8 nucleotides line up with TRBD1. Trimming cost V 0 bases and J 3 bases; bases outside gene matches: 5. Germline CDR1 SGHRS, CDR2 YFSETQ. CDR3 length: 16 residues. CDR3 in amino acids: CASSLVGQGGYNEQFF. The CDR3 nucleotides are TGCGCCAGCAGCTTGGTCGGACAGGGTGGCTACAATGAGCAGTTCTTC.

CDR3 in DNA: TGTGCCAGCAGCTACGGCGTCTACACCGGGGAGCTGTTTTTT. It is translated as CASSYGVYTGELFF. The genes are TRBV7-8 and TRBJ2-2, with D unclear. Germline assignment: CDR1 SGHVS and CDR2 FQNEAQ. There are 14 residues in the CDR3. Trimming took 4 bases from V and 3 from J, leaving 9 bases between them.

The sample holds one count of this clone. The V and J genes are TRBV14 and TRBJ2-7; D remains ambiguous. CDR3 size: 15 residues. CDR1 SGHDN and CDR2 FVKESK come from the germline V gene. Trimming took 2 bases from V and 0 from J, leaving 11 bases between them. The CDR3 nucleotides read TGTGCCAGCAGCCAACTGGGAATAAGCTCCTACGAGCAGTACTTC. It translates to CASSQLGISSYEQYF.

The rearrangement links TRBV7-8 to TRBJ2-1, with TRBD1 as a possible D gene (6 bases). This CDR3 has 16 residues. Trimming shortened V by 5 bases and J by 0 bases, and 14 bases separated the two germline ends. Germline V gene data show CDR1 as SGHVS and CDR2 as FQNEAQ. The CDR3 is CASSRIQGSSYNEQFF. In DNA, the CDR3 is TGTGCCAGCAGCAGAATCCAGGGGAGCTCCTACAATGAGCAGTTCTTC.

This chain connects TRBV28 to TRBJ2-5; D ambiguous. V was clipped by 3 bases and J by 7 bases, with 12 bases between them. This CDR3 has 13 amino acids. Looked up from germline, CDR1 is MDHEN and CDR2 is SYDVKM. The DNA of the CDR3 is TGTGCCAGCAGTTTTCTTCTAGTGGGGACCCAGTACTTC. Its protein is CASSFLLVGTQYF.

The table lists this clone with a count of one. The chain employs TRBV6-5 and TRBJ2-3; D is unclear. V lost 7 bases to trimming and J lost 1 base, with 12 bases between them. CDR1 is MNHEY, CDR2 SVGAGI, per germline. The CDR3 totals 14 residues. CDR3 sequence: CASNGLVGTDTQYF. The CDR3 DNA sequence: TGTGCCAGCAACGGGCTAGTGGGCACAGATACGCAGTATTTT.

The chain couples TRBV28 to TRBJ1-6; D gene uncertain. Per the germline V gene, CDR1 is MDHEN and CDR2 is SYDVKM. This CDR3 comprises 15 residues. Trimming shortened V by 1 base and J by 7 bases, and 11 bases separated the two germline ends. The CDR3 protein is CASSLFNMGNSPLHF. CDR3 in DNA: TGTGCCAGCAGTTTATTTAATATGGGGAATTCACCCCTCCACTTT.

The chain carries TRBV27 and TRBJ1-6; perhaps TRBD1 as D (6 bases). The CDR3 sequence is 13 residues long. The germline CDR1 and CDR2 sequences are MNHEY and SMNVEV (reference sequence). Trimming removed 6 bases from V and 10 bases from J, with 13 bases in between. Here the CDR3 DNA reads TGTGCCAGCAGCCTAATCAGGGGCTCACCCCTCCACTTT. Protein product: CASSLIRGSPLHF.

In DNA form, the CDR3 reads TGTGCCACCAGCAGAGTTTTAGACTCCTCTGGAAACACCATATATTTT. Translation gives CATSRVLDSSGNTIYF. This chain joins TRBV15 and TRBJ1-3; D is ambiguous. V lost 1 base, J lost 0 bases, and 10 bases lay in between. The germline V gene has CDR1 LNHNV and CDR2 YYDKDF (reference sequence). The CDR3 spans 16 residues.

The rearrangement links TRBV15 to TRBJ2-2, with TRBD2 identical over 8 bases. V shed 5 bases, J shed 6 bases, and the junction held 11 bases outside the gene matches. CDR1 and CDR2 (germline): LNHNV, YYDKDF (reference sequence). CDR3 length: 16 amino acids. As DNA, the CDR3 is TGTGCCACCAGCTCCATCCCCCGGGAGGGCCCCGGGGAGCTGTTTTTT. Translated, it gives CATSSIPREGPGELFF.

CDR3 sequence (DNA): TGTGCCAGCAGCCACAGACTAGCGGGGAACACCGGGGAGCTGTTTTTT. Translation: CASSHRLAGNTGELFF. The chain is built from TRBV5-4 and TRBJ2-2; 10 bases fit TRBD2. The CDR3 has 16 amino acids. Losses at the gene ends were 4 bases for V and 1 base for J; bases not matched to a gene: 4. Germline V lookup: CDR1 SGHNT, CDR2 YYREEE (reference sequence).

The rearrangement uses TRBV4-2 and TRBJ1-6, with D possibly TRBD1 on 6 matching bases. CDR3 size: 15 residues. CDR1 and CDR2 (germline): LGHNA, YNFKEQ. The V end was cut by 1 base, the J end by 10 bases, with 14 bases between. This CDR3 is CASSQGGGRASPLHF. The DNA of the CDR3 is TGTGCCAGCAGCCAAGGTGGGGGGCGGGCGTCACCCCTCCACTTT.